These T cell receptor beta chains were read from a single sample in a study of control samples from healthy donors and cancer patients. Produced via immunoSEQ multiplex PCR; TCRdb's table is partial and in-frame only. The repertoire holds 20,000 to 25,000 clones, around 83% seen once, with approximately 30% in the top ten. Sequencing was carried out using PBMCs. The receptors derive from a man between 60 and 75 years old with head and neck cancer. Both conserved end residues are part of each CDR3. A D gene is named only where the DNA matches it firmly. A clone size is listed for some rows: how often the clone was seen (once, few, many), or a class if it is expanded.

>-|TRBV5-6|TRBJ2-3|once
CASSLGSIISTDTQYF
TGTGCCAGCAGCTTGGGCTCGATAATTAGCACAGATACGCAGTATTTT
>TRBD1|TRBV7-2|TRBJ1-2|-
CASSFGQGASGYGYTF
TGTGCCAGCAGCTTCGGACAGGGGGCCTCTGGGTATGGCTACACCTTC
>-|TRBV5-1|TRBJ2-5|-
CASSLGQDESTQYF
TGCGCCAGCAGCTTGGGACAGGACGAGTCGACCCAGTACTTC
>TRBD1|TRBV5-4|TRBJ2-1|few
CASSLGQGSYNEQFF
TGTGCCAGCAGCTTGGGACAGGGTTCCTACAATGAGCAGTTCTTC
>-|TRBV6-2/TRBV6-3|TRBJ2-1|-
CASSYELPNEQFF
TGTGCCAGCAGTTACGAATTACCCAATGAGCAGTTCTTC
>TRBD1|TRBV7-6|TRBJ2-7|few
CASSPLRLGTASYEQYF
TGTGCCAGCTCCCCTCTCCGCCTCGGGACAGCTTCCTACGAGCAGTACTTC
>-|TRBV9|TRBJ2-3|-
CASSVGAGSTDTQYF
TGTGCCAGCAGCGTAGGGGCGGGTAGCACAGATACGCAGTATTTT
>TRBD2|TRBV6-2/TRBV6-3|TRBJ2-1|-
CASSHGLAGGVYEQFF
TGTGCCAGCAGTCACGGACTAGCGGGAGGGGTATATGAGCAGTTCTTC
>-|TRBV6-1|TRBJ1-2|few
CASSEGGGAGGVYGYTF
TGTGCCAGCAGTGAAGGCGGCGGGGCCGGGGGGGTGTATGGCTACACCTTC
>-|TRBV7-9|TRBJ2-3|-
CASSSTDTQYF
TGTGCCAGCAGCTCCACAGATACGCAGTATTTT
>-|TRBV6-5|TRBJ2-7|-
CAGSPGYEQYF
TGTGCCGGCTCCCCGGGCTACGAGCAGTACTTC
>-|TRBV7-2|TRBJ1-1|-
CASSTGRYNEAFF
TGTGCCAGCAGCACCGGGAGGTACAATGAAGCTTTCTTT
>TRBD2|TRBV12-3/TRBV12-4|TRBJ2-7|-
CASSWSGTIEYF
TGTGCCAGCAGTTGGTCGGGGACTATTGAGTACTTC
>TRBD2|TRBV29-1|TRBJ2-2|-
CSVGGLANTGELFF
TGCAGCGTTGGGGGACTAGCTAACACCGGGGAGCTGTTTTTT
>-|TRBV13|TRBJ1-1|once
CASTPVGGTEAFF
TGTGCCAGCACCCCCGTGGGGGGCACTGAAGCTTTCTTT
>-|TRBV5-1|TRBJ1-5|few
CASSLEWGSDPQHF
TGCGCCAGCAGCTTGGAGTGGGGTAGTGATCCCCAGCATTTT
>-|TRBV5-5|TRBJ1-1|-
CASSFTAYSQLEAFF
TGTGCCAGCAGCTTTACCGCCTACAGCCAGCTTGAAGCTTTCTTT
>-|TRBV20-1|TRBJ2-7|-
CSAGVASEQYF
TGCAGTGCTGGGGTAGCTAGTGAGCAGTACTTC
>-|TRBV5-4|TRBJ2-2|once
CASSTQTLTGELFF
TGTGCCAGCAGCACCCAGACTCTCACCGGGGAGCTGTTTTTT
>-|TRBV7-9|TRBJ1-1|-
CASSLWPAKNTEAFF
TGTGCCAGCAGCTTATGGCCGGCGAAGAACACTGAAGCTTTCTTT
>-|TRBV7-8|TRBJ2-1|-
CASSTRTTGRAMNNEQFF
TGTGCCAGCAGCACTCGAACAACTGGAAGGGCGATGAACAATGAGCAGTTCTTC
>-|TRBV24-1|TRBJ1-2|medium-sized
CATSDLLGQEYNYGYTF
TGTGCCACCAGTGATTTGCTCGGGCAGGAGTATAACTATGGCTACACCTTC
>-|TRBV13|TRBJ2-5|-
CASSLVPVQETQYF
TGTGCCAGCAGCTTAGTCCCTGTCCAAGAGACCCAGTACTTC
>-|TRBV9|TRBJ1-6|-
CASSVDNSPLHF
TGTGCCAGCAGCGTCGACAATTCACCCCTCCACTTT
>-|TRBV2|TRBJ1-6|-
CARGGTRGSETLHF
TGTGCCAGGGGGGGTACGCGGGGAAGTGAAACCCTCCACTTT
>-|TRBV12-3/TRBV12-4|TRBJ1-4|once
CASSSSEKLFF
TGTGCCAGCAGTTCCTCTGAAAAACTGTTTTTT
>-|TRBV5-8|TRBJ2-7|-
CASSLRRNEQYF
TGTGCCAGCAGCTTGAGGAGAAACGAGCAGTACTTC
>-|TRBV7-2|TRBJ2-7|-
CASSSTPWAGTYEQYF
TGTGCCAGCAGCTCGACGCCCTGGGCGGGAACCTACGAGCAGTACTTC
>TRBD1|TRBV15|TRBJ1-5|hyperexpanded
CATSREPYRGGQPQHF
TGTGCCACCAGCAGGGAACCTTACAGGGGAGGCCAGCCCCAGCATTTT
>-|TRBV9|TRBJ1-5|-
CASSVSWGQDQPQHF
TGTGCCAGCAGCGTATCTTGGGGGCAGGATCAGCCCCAGCATTTT
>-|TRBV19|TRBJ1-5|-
CASNPIERGNQPQHF
TGTGCCAGTAATCCTATAGAACGAGGCAATCAGCCCCAGCATTTT
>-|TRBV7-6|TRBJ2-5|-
CASSLGGGGQETQYF
TGTGCCAGCAGCTTAGGGGGGGGCGGCCAAGAGACCCAGTACTTC
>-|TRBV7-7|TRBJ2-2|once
CASSLAGNGELFF
TGTGCTAGCAGCTTAGCCGGGAACGGGGAGCTGTTTTTT
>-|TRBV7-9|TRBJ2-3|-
CASSQQGDTQYF
TGTGCCAGCAGCCAACAGGGTGATACGCAGTATTTT
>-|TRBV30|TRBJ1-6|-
CAWKSGGYNSPLHF
TGTGCCTGGAAGTCTGGGGGGTATAATTCACCCCTCCACTTT
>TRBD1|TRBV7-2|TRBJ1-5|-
CASSPQGNQPQHF
TGTGCCAGCAGCCCACAGGGGAATCAGCCCCAGCATTTT
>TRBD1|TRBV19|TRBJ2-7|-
CASSTTGDHTYEQYF
TGTGCCAGTAGTACGACAGGGGATCACACCTACGAGCAGTACTTC
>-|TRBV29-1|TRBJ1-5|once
CSAQDGDQPQHF
TGCAGCGCTCAGGACGGAGATCAGCCCCAGCATTTT
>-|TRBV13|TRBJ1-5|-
CASSLGSGNQPQHF
TGTGCCAGCAGCTTAGGGTCGGGCAATCAGCCCCAGCATTTT
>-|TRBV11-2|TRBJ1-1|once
CASGGHQNTEAFF
TGTGCCAGCGGGGGACACCAGAACACTGAAGCTTTCTTT
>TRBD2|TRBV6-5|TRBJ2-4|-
CASQRGEGNIQYF
TGTGCCAGCCAAAGAGGGGAGGGAAACATTCAGTACTTC
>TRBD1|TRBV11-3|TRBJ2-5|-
CASSRQGSKETQYF
TGTGCCAGCAGCCGACAGGGCTCTAAAGAGACCCAGTACTTC
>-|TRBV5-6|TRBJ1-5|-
CASSLGGRQPQHF
TGTGCCAGCAGCTTGGGGGGCAGGCAGCCCCAGCATTTT
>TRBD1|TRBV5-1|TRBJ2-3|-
CASTGGRGTDTQYF
TGCGCCAGTACAGGGGGGAGAGGCACAGATACGCAGTATTTT
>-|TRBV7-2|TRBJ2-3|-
CASSPPGSTDTQYF
TGTGCCAGCAGCCCTCCTGGAAGCACAGATACGCAGTATTTT